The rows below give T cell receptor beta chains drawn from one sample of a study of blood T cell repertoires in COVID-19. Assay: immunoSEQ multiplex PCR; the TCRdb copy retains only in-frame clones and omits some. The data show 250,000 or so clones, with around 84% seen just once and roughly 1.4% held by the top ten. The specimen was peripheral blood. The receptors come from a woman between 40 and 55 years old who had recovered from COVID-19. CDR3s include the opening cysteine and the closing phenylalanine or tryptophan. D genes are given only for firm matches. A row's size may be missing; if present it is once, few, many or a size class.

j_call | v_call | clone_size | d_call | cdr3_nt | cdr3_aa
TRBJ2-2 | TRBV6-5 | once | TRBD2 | TGTGCCAGCAGCCGGGGGGTAGTAACCGGGGAGCTGTTTTTT | CASSRGVVTGELFF
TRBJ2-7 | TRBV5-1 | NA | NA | TGCGCCAGCAGCTTGGTCTCAGGGGATACCTACGAGCAGTACTTC | CASSLVSGDTYEQYF
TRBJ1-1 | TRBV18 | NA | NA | TGTGCCAGCTCACGGAGGACAGAGCTTACTGAAGCTTTCTTT | CASSRRTELTEAFF
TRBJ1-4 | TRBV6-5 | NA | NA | TGTGCCAGCAGTTTAGGACGGGGAGTAACTAATGAAAAACTGTTTTTT | CASSLGRGVTNEKLFF
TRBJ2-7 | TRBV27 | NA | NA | TGTGCCAGCAGTTGGACGGGGGCCTACGAGCAGTACTTC | CASSWTGAYEQYF
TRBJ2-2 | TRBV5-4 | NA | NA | TGTGCCAGCAGCCCTTGGAGCGCCGGGGAGCTGTTTTTT | CASSPWSAGELFF
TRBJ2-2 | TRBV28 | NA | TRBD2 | TGTGCCAGCAGGGTTCCGGGACTAGCGGGGGAGCACACCGGGGAGCTGTTTTTT | CASRVPGLAGEHTGELFF
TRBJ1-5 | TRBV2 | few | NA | TGTGCCAGTGGAGGGGGGGTCAATAGCAATCAGCCCCAGCATTTT | CASGGGVNSNQPQHF
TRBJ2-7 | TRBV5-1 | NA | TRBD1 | TGCGCCAGCAGGCTACAGGGGAATCAGGGGGAGCAGTACTTC | CASRLQGNQGEQYF
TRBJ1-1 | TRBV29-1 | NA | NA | TGCAGCGTTAAGGGAGTGGTATACGACAGGAAGAACACTGAAGCTTTCTTT | CSVKGVVYDRKNTEAFF
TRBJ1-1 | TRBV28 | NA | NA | TGTGCCAGCAGCTCCCCTTGGGACACGAACACTGAAGCTTTCTTT | CASSSPWDTNTEAFF
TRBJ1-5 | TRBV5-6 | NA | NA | TGTGCCAGCAGCTTGTATAGAAATAGCAATCAGCCCCAGCATTTT | CASSLYRNSNQPQHF
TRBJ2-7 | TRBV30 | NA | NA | TGTGCCTGGGCGGTAGCGTCCTACGAGCAGTACTTC | CAWAVASYEQYF
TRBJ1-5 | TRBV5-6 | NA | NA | TGTGCCAGCAGCTTACGACATGGGAATCAGCCCCAGCATTTT | CASSLRHGNQPQHF
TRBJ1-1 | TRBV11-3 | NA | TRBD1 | TGTGCCAGCAGCGGACAGGGGGCTCAACTTGAAGCTTTCTTT | CASSGQGAQLEAFF
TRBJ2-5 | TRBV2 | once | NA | TGTGCCAGCAGTGAAGCCCAAAAAACAAACAACAGGGTTTACCAAGAGACCCAGTACTTC | CASSEAQKTNNRVYQETQYF
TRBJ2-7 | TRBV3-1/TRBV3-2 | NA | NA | TGTGCCAGCAGCCACGGGGGGCCACATTCCTACGAGCAGTACTTC | CASSHGGPHSYEQYF
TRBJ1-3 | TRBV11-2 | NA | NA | TGTGCCAGCAGATCCCCGCAGGTTGGAAACACCATATATTTT | CASRSPQVGNTIYF
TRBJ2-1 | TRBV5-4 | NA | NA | TGTGCCAGCAGCTTGGATAGCCACAATGAGCAGTTCTTC | CASSLDSHNEQFF
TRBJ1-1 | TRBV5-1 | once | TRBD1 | TGCGCCAGCAGCTCGGGGACAGGGGGGAATGAAGCTTTCTTT | CASSSGTGGNEAFF
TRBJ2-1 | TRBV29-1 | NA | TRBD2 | TGCAGCGTTGGAGGCGGGGGGTACAATGAGCAGTTCTTC | CSVGGGGYNEQFF
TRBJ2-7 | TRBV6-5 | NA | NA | TGTGCCAGCGCCCCTGGTAGCTCCTACGAGCAGTACTTC | CASAPGSSYEQYF
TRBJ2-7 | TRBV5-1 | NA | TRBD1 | TGCGCCAGCAGCTTGGGAGACAGGGCCTACGAGCAGTACTTC | CASSLGDRAYEQYF
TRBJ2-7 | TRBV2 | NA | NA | TGTGCCAGCAGTAACCTGTACAGCTACGAGCAGTACTTC | CASSNLYSYEQYF
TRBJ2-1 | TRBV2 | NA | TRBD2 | TGTGCCAGCAGCGCCACTAGCGGGGGGGCCCTAGAGCAGTTCTTC | CASSATSGGALEQFF
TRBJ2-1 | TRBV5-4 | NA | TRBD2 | TGTGCCAGCAGCTCCCGAACTAGCGGGGGGGCCAATGAGCAGTTCTTC | CASSSRTSGGANEQFF
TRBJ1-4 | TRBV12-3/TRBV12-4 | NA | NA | TGTGCCAGCAGGCGGGACCCCTGGGAACTGTTTTTT | CASRRDPWELFF
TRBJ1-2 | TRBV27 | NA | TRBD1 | TGTGCCAGCAGTTTATCGGGGACAGGGTGGACCCCCTATGGCTACACCTTC | CASSLSGTGWTPYGYTF
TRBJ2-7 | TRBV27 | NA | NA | TGTGCCAGCGGCCGCCTGGAGCAGTACTTC | CASGRLEQYF
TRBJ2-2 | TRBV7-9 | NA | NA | TGTGCGAGCCGGGGGTTCACCGGGGAGCTGTTTTTT | CASRGFTGELFF
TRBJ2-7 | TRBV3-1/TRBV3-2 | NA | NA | TGTGCCAGCACCGTGGGGGGGCGAGGCTACGAGCAGTACTTC | CASTVGGRGYEQYF
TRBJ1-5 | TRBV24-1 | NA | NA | TGTGCCACCAGTGAAAGGGGTTACAGCAATCAGCCCCAGCATTTT | CATSERGYSNQPQHF
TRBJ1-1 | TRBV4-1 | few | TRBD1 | TGCGCCAGCAGCCAACAGACAGGGGTGAACACTGAAGCTTTCTTT | CASSQQTGVNTEAFF
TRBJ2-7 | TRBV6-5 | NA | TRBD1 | TGTGCCAGCAGTTCCGGACAGGGCTTTAGCTACGAGCAGTACTTC | CASSSGQGFSYEQYF
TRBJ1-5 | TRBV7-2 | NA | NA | TGTGCCAGCAGCGATCAGGCAAATCAGCCCCAGCATTTT | CASSDQANQPQHF
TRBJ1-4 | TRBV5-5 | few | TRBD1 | TGTGCCAGCAGCTTGACGGGACAGGGAGAAAAACTGTTTTTT | CASSLTGQGEKLFF
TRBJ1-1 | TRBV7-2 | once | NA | TGTGCCAGCAGCCGGCCGGGACTTCGAGGTACTGAAGCTTTCTTT | CASSRPGLRGTEAFF
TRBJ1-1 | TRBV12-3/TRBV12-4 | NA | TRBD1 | TGTGCCAGCAGACGCCAGGACAGGGAAGCTTTCTTT | CASRRQDREAFF
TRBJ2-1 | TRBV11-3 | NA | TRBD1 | TGTGCCAGCAGCTTTGGATACAGGGGGCGCGAGGGCTCCTACAATGAGCAGTTCTTC | CASSFGYRGREGSYNEQFF
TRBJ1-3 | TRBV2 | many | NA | TGTGCCACCTTGGGCCGGATTTACTCTGGAAACACCATATATTTT | CATLGRIYSGNTIYF
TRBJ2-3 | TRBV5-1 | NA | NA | TGCGCCAGCACCCTGGGGGCTAGCGGAAGCACAGATACGCAGTATTTT | CASTLGASGSTDTQYF
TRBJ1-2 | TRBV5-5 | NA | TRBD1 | TGTGCCAGCAGCTTGGCACAGGGGATACAACCTAACTATGGCTACACCTTC | CASSLAQGIQPNYGYTF
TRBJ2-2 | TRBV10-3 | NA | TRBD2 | TGTGCCATCAGTGATACGGGGGGGTACACCGGGGAGCTGTTTTTT | CAISDTGGYTGELFF
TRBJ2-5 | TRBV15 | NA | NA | TGTGCCACCAGCAGAGATTCGCCACGCGCGCAAGAGACCCAGTACTTC | CATSRDSPRAQETQYF
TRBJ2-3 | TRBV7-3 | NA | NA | TGTGCCAGCAGCTTATACCCCACCATGGGGCCAGATACGCAGTATTTT | CASSLYPTMGPDTQYF
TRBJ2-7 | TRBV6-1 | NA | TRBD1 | TGTGCCAGCAGTGAAGCGCTGGGGACAGGGCACTCCTACGAGCAGTACTTC | CASSEALGTGHSYEQYF